The 10 T cell receptor beta chains listed next were all sequenced from one sample in a study of T cell changes during pregnancy in multiple sclerosis. Data came from immunoSEQ multiplex PCR; TCRdb stores just in-frame clones and leaves some out. The sample yields about 32,000 clones, roughly 89% seen once. The source material was CD8+ T cells from peripheral blood mononuclear cells, sampled in the second trimester of pregnancy. These receptors came from a female donor with multiple sclerosis, enrolled in a pregnancy study.

The rearrangement uses TRBV7-2 and TRBJ1-6; D is ambiguous. V lost 7 bases and J lost 2, with 12 bases in between. CDR1 and CDR2 from the germline V gene are SGHTA and FQGNSA. The CDR3 contains 15 residues. The CDR3 spells CASNYLGTYNSPLHF. Here the CDR3 DNA reads TGTGCCAGCAACTACCTGGGTACCTATAATTCACCCCTCCACTTT.

J is TRBJ2-2 and V is TRBV28, with 7 bases fitting TRBD1. V was pared by 5 bases and J by 3 bases, with 6 bases of the junction left unmatched. The CDR3 is made up of 15 amino acids. Germline assignment: CDR1 MDHEN and CDR2 SYDVKM. DNA for the CDR3: TGTGCCAGCAGTACAGGGGAGAGGGACACCGGGGAGCTGTTTTTT. The encoded protein is CASSTGERDTGELFF.

This clone was recorded only once. The DNA for the CDR3 is TGTGCCAGCAGCTTAGTGGGCGCTGGAAACACCATATATTTT. Translation: CASSLVGAGNTIYF. The V call is TRBV13, the J call TRBJ1-3; D unclear. The CDR3 spans 14 residues. V lost 1 base and J lost 2, with 6 bases in between. Germline V gene sequence: CDR1 PRHDT, CDR2 FYEKMQ (reference sequence).

The chain carries TRBV6-6 and TRBJ1-5, with D unresolved. Trimming took off 2 bases at V and 9 bases at J, with 11 bases between the two ends. The CDR3 is made up of 13 amino acids. Germline lookup yields CDR1 MNHNY and CDR2 SVGAGI (reference sequence). The CDR3 protein is CASSYTARRPQHF. In nucleotides, the CDR3 is TGTGCCAGCAGTTACACAGCCCGTAGGCCCCAGCATTTT.

DNA for the CDR3: TGTGCCAGCAGCCCGTCCAGGACAGGGGGCTCCAATGAGCAGTTCTTC. It codes for CASSPSRTGGSNEQFF. The genes are TRBV7-9 and TRBJ2-1, with 11 bases that match TRBD1. V lost 5 bases and J lost 6; bases outside the gene matches: 9. This CDR3 contains 16 residues. Germline loops: CDR1 SEHNR, CDR2 FQNEAQ (reference sequence).

This CDR3 reads CASSRQGVNYGYTF. In DNA, the CDR3 is TGTGCCAGTAGTCGACAGGGTGTTAACTATGGCTACACCTTC. The chain links TRBV19 to TRBJ1-2; 7 nucleotides line up with TRBD1. The J segment lost 1 base and the V segment lost 5 bases, leaving 4 bases of the junction unmatched. The CDR3 has 14 amino acids. Germline V CDR1 and CDR2: LNHDA, SQIVND (reference sequence).

The rearrangement links TRBV30 to TRBJ1-3; D is possibly TRBD1 (5 bases). Germline V gene data show CDR1 as GTSNPN and CDR2 as SVGIG (reference sequence). Trimming pared 5 bases from V and 3 bases from J, leaving 14 bases between. The CDR3 is 14 amino acids. The CDR3 loop is CAWYSGLFGNTIYF. In DNA form, the CDR3 reads TGTGCCTGGTATTCAGGGTTGTTTGGAAACACCATATATTTT.

The chain combines TRBV7-8 with TRBJ2-7; 9 bases fit TRBD1. From germline, CDR1 is SGHVS and CDR2 FQNEAQ. After removal of 4 bases from V and 2 bases from J, the junction contained 3 bases not matched to a gene. This CDR3 comprises 14 residues. CDR3 DNA sequence: TGTGCCAGCAGCTCGAGACAGGGGGCCTACGAGCAGTACTTC. This translates into CASSSRQGAYEQYF. Filled out from reference TRBV7-8 and TRBJ2-7, the complete variable domain reads GAGVSQSPRYKVAKRGQDVALRCDPISGHVSLFWYQQALGQGPEFLTYFQNEAQLDKSGLPSDRFFAERPEGSVSTLKIQRTQQEDSAVYLCASSSRQGAYEQYFGPGTRLTVT.

This rearrangement joins TRBV27 to TRBJ1-1, with D possibly TRBD1 on 6 matching bases. The CDR3 spans 17 residues. The germline V gene has CDR1 MNHEY and CDR2 SMNVEV (reference sequence). V shed 3 bases and J shed 0 bases, with 17 bases lying between them. DNA for the CDR3: TGTGCCAGCAGTTTCTTGAAGAGTGGGGGCGTGAACACTGAAGCTTTCTTT. Its translation is CASSFLKSGGVNTEAFF.

This sequence joins TRBV2 and TRBJ2-7; TRBD2 aligns across 9 bases. The germline V gene encodes CDR1 SNHLY and CDR2 FYNNEI. The CDR3 covers 14 residues. V lost 4 bases and J lost 2; bases outside the gene matches: 3. The CDR3 DNA reads as TGTGCCAGCAGTGTGGCTAGCGGGACCTACGAGCAGTACTTC. Residues: CASSVASGTYEQYF.